This T cell receptor (beta chain) was sequenced during a study of post-analysis software for immune sequencing data. Whole-study results and caveats: With TRBV5-6, TRBV5-1 and TRBV20-1 included, about 5 TRBV segments were more frequent in patients than in controls.

Unique molecular identifiers were carried by the TCR beta cDNA libraries. TCRdb reanalysed the PCR reads using MiXCR and keeps one entry per CDR3 protein. The table includes a few hundred thousand distinct CDR3 sequences, approximately 37% detected once. Turning to this clonotype: Its antigen is currently unknown.

The germline gives CDR1 MNHEY, CDR2 SMNVEV (reference sequence). The CDR3 totals 15 residues. With 7 bases clipped from V and 7 bases from J, the junction kept 11 bases outside the gene matches. The receptor was derived from a girl aged 2-10 years with multiple sclerosis. The sequencing input was blood. The V and J genes are TRBV27 and TRBJ1-2, with 11 positions matching TRBD1. The CDR3 here is CASTSLGQGAVGYTF. As DNA, the CDR3 is TGTGCCAGCACGTCCTTAGGACAGGGGGCGGTTGGCTACACCTTC.